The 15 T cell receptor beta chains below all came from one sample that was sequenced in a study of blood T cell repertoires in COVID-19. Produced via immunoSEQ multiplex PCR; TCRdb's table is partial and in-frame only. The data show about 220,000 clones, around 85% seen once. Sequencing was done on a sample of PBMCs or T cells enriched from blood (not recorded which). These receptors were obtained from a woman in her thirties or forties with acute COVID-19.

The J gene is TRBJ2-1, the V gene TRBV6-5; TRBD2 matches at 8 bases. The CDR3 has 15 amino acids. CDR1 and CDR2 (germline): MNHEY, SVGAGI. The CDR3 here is CASSGEAGFNNEQFF. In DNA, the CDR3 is TGTGCAAGTAGCGGGGAGGCCGGTTTCAACAATGAGCAGTTCTTC.

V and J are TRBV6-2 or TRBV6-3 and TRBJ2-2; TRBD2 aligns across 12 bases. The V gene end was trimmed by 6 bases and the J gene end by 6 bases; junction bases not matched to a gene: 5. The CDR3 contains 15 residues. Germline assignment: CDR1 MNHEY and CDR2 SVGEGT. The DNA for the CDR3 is TGTGCCAGCAGCCCCGCTAGCGGGGGGGCCGGGGAGCTGTTTTTT. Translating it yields CASSPASGGAGELFF.

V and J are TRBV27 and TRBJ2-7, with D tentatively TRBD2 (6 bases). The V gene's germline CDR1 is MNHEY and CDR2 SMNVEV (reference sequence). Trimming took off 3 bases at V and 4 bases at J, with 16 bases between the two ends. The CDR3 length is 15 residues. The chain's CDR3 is CASSLDGASAYEQYF. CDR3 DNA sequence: TGTGCCAGCAGTTTGGATGGGGCTAGCGCATACGAGCAGTACTTC.

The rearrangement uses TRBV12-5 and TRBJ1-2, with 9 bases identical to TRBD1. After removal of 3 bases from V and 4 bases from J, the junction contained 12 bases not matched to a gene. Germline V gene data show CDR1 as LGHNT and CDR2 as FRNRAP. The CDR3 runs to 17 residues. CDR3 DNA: TGTGCTAGTGGTTTAGTCGGGACAGGGAGAGAAGGCTATGGCTACACCTTC. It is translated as CASGLVGTGREGYGYTF.

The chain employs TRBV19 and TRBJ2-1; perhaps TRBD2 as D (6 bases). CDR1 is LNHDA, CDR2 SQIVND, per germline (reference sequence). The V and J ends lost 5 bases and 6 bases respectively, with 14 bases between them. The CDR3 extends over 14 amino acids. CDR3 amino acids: CASSLSGNPNEQFF. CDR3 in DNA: TGTGCCAGTAGTCTTAGCGGAAACCCCAATGAGCAGTTCTTC. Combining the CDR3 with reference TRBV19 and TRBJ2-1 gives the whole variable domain DGGITQSPKYLFRKEGQNVTLSCEQNLNHDAMYWYRQDPGQGLRLIYYSQIVNDFQKGDIAEGYSVSREKKESFPLTVTSAQKNPTAFYLCASSLSGNPNEQFFGPGTRLTVL.

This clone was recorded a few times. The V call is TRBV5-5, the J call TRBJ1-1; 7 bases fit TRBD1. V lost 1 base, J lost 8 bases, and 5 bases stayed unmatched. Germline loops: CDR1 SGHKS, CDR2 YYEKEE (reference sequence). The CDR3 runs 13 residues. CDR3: CASSLIVDREAFF. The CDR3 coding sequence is TGTGCCAGCAGCTTGATAGTGGACAGGGAAGCTTTCTTT.

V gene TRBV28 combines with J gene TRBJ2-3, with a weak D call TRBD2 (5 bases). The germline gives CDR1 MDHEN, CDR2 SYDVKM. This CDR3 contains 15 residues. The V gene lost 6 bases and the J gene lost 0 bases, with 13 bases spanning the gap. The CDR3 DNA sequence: TGTGCCAGCAGCCCCCGAGGCGGGAGCACAGATACGCAGTATTTT. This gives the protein CASSPRGGSTDTQYF.

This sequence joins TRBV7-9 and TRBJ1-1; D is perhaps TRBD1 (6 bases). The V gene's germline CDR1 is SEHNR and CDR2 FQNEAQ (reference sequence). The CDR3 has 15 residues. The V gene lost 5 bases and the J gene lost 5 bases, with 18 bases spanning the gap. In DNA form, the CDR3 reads TGTGCCAGCAGCGTCCCACGGGGGGGCAGGACTGAAGCTTTCTTT. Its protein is CASSVPRGGRTEAFF. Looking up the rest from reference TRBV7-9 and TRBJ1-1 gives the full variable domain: DTGVSQNPRHKITKRGQNVTFRCDPISEHNRLYWYRQTLGQGPEFLTYFQNEAQLEKSRLLSDRFSAERPKGSFSTLEIQRTEQGDSAMYLCASSVPRGGRTEAFFGQGTRLTVV.

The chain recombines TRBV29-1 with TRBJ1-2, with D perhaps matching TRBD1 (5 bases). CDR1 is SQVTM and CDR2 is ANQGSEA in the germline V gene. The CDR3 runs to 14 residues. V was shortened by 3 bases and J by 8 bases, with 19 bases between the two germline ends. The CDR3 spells CSVESSGRVGGYTF. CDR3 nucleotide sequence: TGCAGCGTTGAGTCTAGCGGCAGGGTAGGAGGCTACACCTTC.

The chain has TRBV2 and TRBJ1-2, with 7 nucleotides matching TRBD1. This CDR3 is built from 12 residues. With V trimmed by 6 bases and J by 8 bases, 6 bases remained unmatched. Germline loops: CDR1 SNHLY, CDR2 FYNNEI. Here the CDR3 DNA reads TGTGCCAGCAGCGCACAGGGGTGGGGCTACACCTTC. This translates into CASSAQGWGYTF.

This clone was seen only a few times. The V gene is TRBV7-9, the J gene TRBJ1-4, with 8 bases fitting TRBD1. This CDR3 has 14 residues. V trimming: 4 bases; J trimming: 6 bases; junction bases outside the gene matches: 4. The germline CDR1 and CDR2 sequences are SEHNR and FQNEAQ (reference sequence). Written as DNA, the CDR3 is TGTGCCAGCAGCTCGGGACAGGTTTATGAAAAACTGTTTTTT. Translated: CASSSGQVYEKLFF.

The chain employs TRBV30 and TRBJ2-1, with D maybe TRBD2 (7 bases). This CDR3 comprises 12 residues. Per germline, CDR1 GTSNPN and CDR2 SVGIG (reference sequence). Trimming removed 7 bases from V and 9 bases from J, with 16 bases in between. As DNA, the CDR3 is TGTGCCTCCAAAAGGGGGGGCGTTGAGCAGTTCTTC. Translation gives CASKRGGVEQFF.

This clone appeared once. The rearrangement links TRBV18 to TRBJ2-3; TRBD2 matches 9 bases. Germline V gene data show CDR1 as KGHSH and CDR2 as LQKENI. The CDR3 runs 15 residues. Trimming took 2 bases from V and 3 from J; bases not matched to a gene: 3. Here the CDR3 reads CASSPIAGVTDTQYF. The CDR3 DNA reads TGTGCCAGCTCACCAATAGCGGGAGTAACAGATACGCAGTATTTT. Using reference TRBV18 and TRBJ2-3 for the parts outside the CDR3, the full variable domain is NAGVMQNPRHLVRRRGQEARLRCSPMKGHSHVYWYRQLPEEGLKFMVYLQKENIIDESGMPKERFSAEFPKEGPSILRIQQVVRGDSAAYFCASSPIAGVTDTQYFGPGTRLTVL.

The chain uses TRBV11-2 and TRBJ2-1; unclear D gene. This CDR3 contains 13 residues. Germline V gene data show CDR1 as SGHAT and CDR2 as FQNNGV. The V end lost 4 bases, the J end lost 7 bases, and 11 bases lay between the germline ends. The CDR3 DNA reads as TGTGCCAGCAGCTCCTCAAGCTGGAATGAGCAGTTCTTC. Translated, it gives CASSSSSWNEQFF.

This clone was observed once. The CDR3 spells CASSLGNRQVYGYTF. CDR3 sequence (DNA): TGTGCCAGCAGTCTGGGTAATCGACAGGTCTATGGCTACACCTTC. This rearrangement joins TRBV2 to TRBJ1-2, with TRBD1 as a possible D gene (6 bases). Germline V gene lookup returns CDR1 SNHLY and CDR2 FYNNEI. Trimming stripped 5 bases from V and 4 bases from J, with 17 bases between. The CDR3 consists of 15 residues.